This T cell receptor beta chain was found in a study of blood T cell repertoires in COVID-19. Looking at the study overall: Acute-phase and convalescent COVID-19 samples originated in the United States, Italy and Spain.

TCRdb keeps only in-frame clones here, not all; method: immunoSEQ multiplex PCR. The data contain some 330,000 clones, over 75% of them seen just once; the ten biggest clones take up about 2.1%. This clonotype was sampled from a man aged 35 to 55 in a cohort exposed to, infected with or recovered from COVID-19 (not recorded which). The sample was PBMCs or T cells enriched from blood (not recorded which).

The CDR3 reads CASSLVLSTDTQYF. The DNA of the CDR3 is TGTGCCAGCAGCTTAGTTCTAAGTACAGATACGCAGTATTTT. The rearrangement uses TRBV11-1 and TRBJ2-3; D call uncertain. The CDR3 sequence is 14 residues long. The germline gives CDR1 SGHAT, CDR2 FQDESV (reference sequence). Between the trimmed V and J ends, which lost 1 base and 3 bases, there was a span of 8 bases.